This T cell receptor (beta chain) was obtained from a study of T cell repertoires in cytomegalovirus infection. CDR3 length: 15 amino acids. Germline CDR1 reads SGHNT; CDR2 reads YENEEA. V was pared by 1 base and J by 0 bases, with 10 bases between. Via MiXCR, TCRdb re-called the reads, giving one row per CDR3 protein. There are 150,000 to 200,000 distinct CDR3 sequences in the sample; under 25% occur only once, and 2.5% to 3% lies in the top ten. Sequenced sample: PBMCs. This rearrangement joins TRBV11-3 to TRBJ2-7; D tentatively fits TRBD1 or TRBD2 (6 bases each). The receptor comes from a human donor in good health (CMV status not recorded). Some clones in this sample may be carry-over from other donors' samples. The chain's CDR3 is CASSLGGGSSYEQYF. DNA of the CDR3: TGTGCCAGCAGCTTAGGAGGGGGGAGCTCCTACGAGCAGTACTTC. Based on the CDR3 plus reference TRBV11-3 and TRBJ2-7, the full variable domain is EAGVVQSPRYKIIEKKQPVAFWCNPISGHNTLYWYLQNLGQGPELLIRYENEEAVDDSQLPKDRFSAERLKGVDSTLKIQPAELGDSAVYLCASSLGGGSSYEQYFGPGTRLTVT.